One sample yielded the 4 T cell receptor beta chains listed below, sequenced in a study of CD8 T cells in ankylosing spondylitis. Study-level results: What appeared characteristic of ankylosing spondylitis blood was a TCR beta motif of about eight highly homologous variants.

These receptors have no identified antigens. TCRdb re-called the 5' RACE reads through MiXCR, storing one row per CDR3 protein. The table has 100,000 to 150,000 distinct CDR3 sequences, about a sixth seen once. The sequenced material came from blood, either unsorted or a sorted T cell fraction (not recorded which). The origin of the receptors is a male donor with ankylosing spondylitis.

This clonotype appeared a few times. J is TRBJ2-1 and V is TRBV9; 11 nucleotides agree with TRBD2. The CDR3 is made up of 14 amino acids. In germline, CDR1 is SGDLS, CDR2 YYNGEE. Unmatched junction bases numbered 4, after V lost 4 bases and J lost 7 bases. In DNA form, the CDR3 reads TGTGCCAGCAGCATAGCGGGAGGGAGTAATGAGCAGTTCTTC. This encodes CASSIAGGSNEQFF.

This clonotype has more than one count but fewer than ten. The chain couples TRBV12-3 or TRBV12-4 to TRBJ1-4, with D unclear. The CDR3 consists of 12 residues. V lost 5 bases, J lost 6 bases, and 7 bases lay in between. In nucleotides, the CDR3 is TGTGCCAGCAGTGGAGTGGATGAAAAACTGTTTTTT. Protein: CASSGVDEKLFF.

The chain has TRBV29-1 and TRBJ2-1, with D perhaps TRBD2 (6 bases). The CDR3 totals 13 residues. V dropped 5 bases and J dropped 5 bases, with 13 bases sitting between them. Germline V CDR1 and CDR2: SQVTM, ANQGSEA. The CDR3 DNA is TGCAGCGTTCTGGGCGGGAACAACAATGAGCAGTTCTTC. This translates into CSVLGGNNNEQFF.

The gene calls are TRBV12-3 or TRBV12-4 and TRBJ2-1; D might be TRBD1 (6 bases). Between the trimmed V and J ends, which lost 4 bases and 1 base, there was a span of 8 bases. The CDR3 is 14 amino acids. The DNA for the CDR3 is TGTGCCAGCAGTTGGGGGCCGTCCTACAATGAGCAGTTCTTC. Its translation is CASSWGPSYNEQFF.